These 22 T cell receptor beta chains share one sample of origin, sequenced in a study of blood T cell repertoires in COVID-19. Sequencing was performed with immunoSEQ multiplex PCR; in TCRdb, only in-frame clones are kept and a portion is missing. This table has 120,000 to 150,000 clones, around 84% appearing once. The sequencing sample was made of peripheral blood. The receptor source for this set is a man between 25 and 39 years old with COVID-19, enrolled during active disease.

This sequence joins TRBV28 and TRBJ1-5, with unresolved D. CDR1 and CDR2 from the germline V gene are MDHEN and SYDVKM. The CDR3 length is 14 residues. Trimming cost V 7 bases and J 2 bases, with 12 bases left between them. CDR3 in amino acids: CASTPGLGNQPQHF. The CDR3 region has the DNA TGTGCCAGCACCCCGGGTCTGGGCAATCAGCCCCAGCATTTT.

The rearrangement uses TRBV2 and TRBJ2-4; 7 bases map to TRBD2. Losses at the gene ends were 5 bases for V and 0 bases for J; bases not matched to a gene: 1. Germline V gene data show CDR1 as SNHLY and CDR2 as FYNNEI. CDR3 length: 14 residues. CDR3 loop: CASSPSGAKNIQYF. The CDR3 DNA follows: TGTGCCAGCAGTCCTAGCGGAGCCAAAAACATTCAGTACTTC.

Of note for this clone: The junction does not match germline at one end; this may be a read error. The chain employs TRBV7-7 and TRBJ2-1; unclear D gene. This CDR3 has 13 residues. The germline CDR1 and CDR2 sequences are SSHAT and FNYEAQ (reference sequence). CDR3 region: CASSNPPSNEQFF. The CDR3 bases are TGTGCTAGCAGCAATCCCCCGAGCAATGAGCAGTTCTTC.

The chain employs TRBV7-2 and TRBJ2-5, with 8 bases matching TRBD2. CDR3 size: 17 residues. Germline lookup yields CDR1 SGHTA and CDR2 FQGNSA. Losses at the gene ends were 2 bases for V and 2 bases for J; bases not matched to a gene: 10. Here the CDR3 DNA reads TGTGCCAGCAGCTTAAGCCCGAGCGGGGGACCTCAAGAGACCCAGTACTTC. Its protein product is CASSLSPSGGPQETQYF.

The rearrangement links TRBV7-2 to TRBJ1-6; 7 bases map to TRBD1. Trimming took 6 bases from V and 10 from J; bases not matched to a gene: 12. There are 15 residues in the CDR3. The V gene's germline CDR1 is SGHTA and CDR2 FQGNSA. The CDR3 protein is CASRVRDSLLSPLHF. The DNA of the CDR3 is TGTGCCAGCAGGGTCCGGGACAGCCTTCTGTCACCCCTCCACTTT.

This rearrangement joins TRBV4-1 to TRBJ1-1, with D maybe TRBD1 (5 bases). Per germline, CDR1 MGHRA and CDR2 YSYEKL. Trimming stripped 1 base from V and 5 bases from J, with 14 bases between. CDR3 length equals 15 residues. The CDR3 is CASSQVGVRWTEAFF. The CDR3 DNA sequence: TGCGCCAGCAGCCAAGTAGGGGTCCGGTGGACTGAAGCTTTCTTT.

The V gene is TRBV29-1, the J gene TRBJ2-1; 7 bases match TRBD1. Germline values: CDR1 SQVTM, CDR2 ANQGSEA. This CDR3 contains 13 residues. The V and J ends lost 3 bases and 4 bases, in that order; junction bases with no gene match: 3. The CDR3 sequence is CSVEGQLYNEQFF. The CDR3 nucleotides are TGCAGCGTTGAGGGACAGCTATACAATGAGCAGTTCTTC.

This chain connects TRBV28 to TRBJ2-7; 13 bases fit TRBD2. The trim removed 2 bases at V and 5 bases at J, leaving 6 bases unmatched. The CDR3 spans 16 residues. Germline lookup yields CDR1 MDHEN and CDR2 SYDVKM. CDR3 in amino acids: CASSLPLLAGGDEQYF. The CDR3 nucleotides are TGTGCCAGCAGTTTACCCCTACTAGCGGGAGGGGACGAGCAGTACTTC.

CDR3 sequence (DNA): TGTGCCAGCAGCGCCGGACAGGGGTGGGAGGCAACTAATGAAAAACTGTTTTTT. Translating gives CASSAGQGWEATNEKLFF. The V and J genes are TRBV4-2 and TRBJ1-4; 9 bases match TRBD1. In germline, CDR1 is LGHNA, CDR2 YNFKEQ. V dropped 5 bases and J dropped 0; count of bases not matched to a gene: 10. CDR3 length: 18 amino acids.

The J gene is TRBJ2-5, the V gene TRBV4-1, with D possibly TRBD1 on 5 matching bases. V lost 3 bases, J lost 0 bases, and 5 bases lay in between. CDR3 length: 13 residues. Looked up from germline, CDR1 is MGHRA and CDR2 is YSYEKL. In DNA, the CDR3 is TGCGCCAGCAGCCAGACAGACCAAGAGACCCAGTACTTC. Encoded protein: CASSQTDQETQYF.

This clone occurred once. The rearrangement links TRBV28 to TRBJ1-2; TRBD1 might be the D (5 bases). Looked up from germline, CDR1 is MDHEN and CDR2 is SYDVKM. This CDR3 region has 15 residues. Trimming stripped 6 bases from V and 3 bases from J, with 17 bases between. The CDR3 region is CASSQLGGVDYGYTF. Written as DNA, the CDR3 is TGTGCCAGCAGCCAACTAGGAGGGGTGGACTATGGCTACACCTTC.

The rearrangement links TRBV24-1 to TRBJ2-1; 10 bases agree with TRBD2. There are 16 residues in the CDR3. Germline CDR1 KGHDR, CDR2 SFDVKD. With V trimmed by 5 bases and J by 10 bases, 13 bases remained unmatched. CDR3 sequence reads: CATSASGLAGAWEQFF. CDR3 coding DNA: TGTGCCACCAGTGCCTCGGGCCTAGCGGGGGCATGGGAGCAGTTCTTC.

This rearrangement joins TRBV5-8 to TRBJ2-7; TRBD1 agrees at 8 bases. Germline V lookup: CDR1 SGHTS, CDR2 YDEGEE. V shed 2 bases, J shed 2 bases, and the junction held 3 bases outside the gene matches. The CDR3 totals 14 residues. The DNA of the CDR3 is TGTGCCAGCAGCTTTCGGACAGGGCCCTACGAGCAGTACTTC. Amino acid sequence: CASSFRTGPYEQYF.

V usage is TRBV28 and J usage is TRBJ1-5; 7 nucleotides agree with TRBD1. Trimming removed 7 bases from V and 2 bases from J; junction bases left unmatched: 2. CDR1 is MDHEN, CDR2 SYDVKM, per germline. The CDR3 extends over 13 amino acids. The DNA of the CDR3 is TGTGCCAGCAACAGGGGTGGCAATCAGCCCCAGCATTTT. Protein sequence: CASNRGGNQPQHF.

The genes are TRBV2 and TRBJ2-7; 7 positions agree with TRBD1. CDR1 and CDR2 from the germline V gene are SNHLY and FYNNEI. The CDR3 has 14 residues. J gave up 7 bases and V 4 bases, and 10 bases lay outside the gene matches. DNA of the CDR3: TGTGCCAGCAGTGGGGGACAGAAGGTGGAGGAGCAGTACTTC. Its translation is CASSGGQKVEEQYF.

This clone was detected only a few times. The chain has TRBV15 and TRBJ1-5, with 10 bases that match TRBD1. The CDR3 runs 14 residues. V gave up 1 base and J gave up 7 bases; unmatched junction bases: 1. CDR1 LNHNV and CDR2 YYDKDF come from the germline V gene (reference sequence). The CDR3 region is CATSRGDRGQPQHF. CDR3 coding DNA: TGTGCCACCAGCAGAGGGGACAGGGGCCAGCCCCAGCATTTT.

The chain uses TRBV5-6 and TRBJ1-5; 7 bases map to TRBD1. With 2 bases clipped from V and 11 bases from J, the junction kept 4 bases outside the gene matches. The germline V gene encodes CDR1 SGHDT and CDR2 YYEEEE. The CDR3 loop spans 12 amino acids. CDR3 nucleotide sequence: TGTGCCAGCAGCTTCCAGGGGGAAGCCCAGCATTTT. Its protein product is CASSFQGEAQHF. Full variable domain (rest looked up from reference TRBV5-6 and TRBJ1-5): DAGVTQSPTHLIKTRGQQVTLRCSPKSGHDTVSWYQQALGQGPQFIFQYYEEEERQRGNFPDRFSGHQFPNYSSELNVNALLLGDSALYLCASSFQGEAQHFGDGTRLSIL.

For the CDR3, the DNA is TGTGCCAGCAGTACGGGGGGAGGGCACTTCACAGATACGCAGTATTTT. It codes for CASSTGGGHFTDTQYF. This sequence joins TRBV5-6 and TRBJ2-3; 7 nucleotides match TRBD2. The trim removed 5 bases at V and 2 bases at J, leaving 11 bases unmatched. This CDR3 has 16 residues. CDR1 is SGHDT, CDR2 YYEEEE, per germline.

This sequence joins TRBV5-6 and TRBJ2-3; maybe TRBD1 (7 bases). The CDR3 length is 18 residues. Germline V gives CDR1 SGHDT, CDR2 YYEEEE. Trimming shortened V by 4 bases and J by 3 bases, and 24 bases separated the two germline ends. The DNA of the CDR3 is TGTGCCAGCAGCCAGGGGGGCGGGTCATGGGACTTTACAGATACGCAGTATTTT. This codes for CASSQGGGSWDFTDTQYF.

The rearrangement uses TRBV6-5 and TRBJ1-5; tentative D call: TRBD1 (6 bases). CDR1 MNHEY and CDR2 SVGAGI come from the germline V gene. The CDR3 length is 15 residues. V was pared by 3 bases and J by 2 bases, with 11 bases between. The CDR3 is CASSYYREGNQPQHF. The CDR3 DNA is TGTGCCAGCAGTTATTACAGGGAAGGCAATCAGCCCCAGCATTTT.

The rearrangement links TRBV30 to TRBJ1-6, with D hard to call. V dropped 4 bases and J dropped 10 bases, with 14 bases sitting between them. The CDR3 has 13 amino acids. The germline V gene has CDR1 GTSNPN and CDR2 SVGIG (reference sequence). CDR3 coding DNA: TGTGCCTGGAATCTTGGAGGAGGCTCACCCCTCCACTTT. Protein: CAWNLGGGSPLHF.

The chain joins TRBV15 to TRBJ2-7, with TRBD1 identical over 8 bases. V trimming: 0 bases; J trimming: 3 bases; junction bases outside the gene matches: 4. There are 15 residues in the CDR3. The germline V gene has CDR1 LNHNV and CDR2 YYDKDF (reference sequence). Here the CDR3 reads CATSRDPGQVYEQYF. DNA for the CDR3: TGTGCCACCAGCAGAGATCCGGGACAGGTCTACGAGCAGTACTTC.